This TCR beta chain emerged from a study of blood T cell repertoires in COVID-19 (dated by TCRdb to about 2020). At the level of the whole study: The collaborator samples originated in the United States, Italy and Spain and spanned the acute and convalescent phases of COVID-19. The sample metadata nearly always contained a de-identified subject ID, COVID-19 status, age in years and sex. Where available, HLA class I and class II types were obtained from metadata supplied by the sample provider rather than from assay-based typing. The dataset comprised deeply sampled blood TCRbeta repertoires from subjects exposed to, actively infected with, or recovered from COVID-19. The material from the prospective study consisted of cDNA or gDNA derived from T cells, B-cell-depleted T cells, or PBMCs. A freely available public database, intended as a resource for researchers studying the immune response to SARS-CoV-2, is where the repertoires were released. The samples were drawn from two sources: the first 160 participants of the ongoing ImmuneRACE study, and approximately 1,300 subjects contributed by 6 global collaborators. Overall study results and their limits: Clinical and demographic metadata were provided uncurated, with the amount varying by source and participant.

Whole blood was collected in K2EDTA tubes by collaborating institutions according to the institutions' own protocols. For TCRbeta analysis, collaborators shipped samples in one of three forms: frozen whole blood, isolated PBMCs, or DNA extracted from either of those sample types. Sequences MNHEY (CDR1) and SVGAGI (CDR2) are obtained from the germline V gene. A distance of 15 bases separates the germline ends of V and J, which lose 6 bases and 3 bases respectively. Inclusive of the bounding cysteine and phenylalanine, the CDR3 is 15 residues long. Only the CDR3 region is kept as DNA, spanning 45 bases read in frame from base 1. The immunoSEQ Assay, a bias-controlled multiplex PCR, was used to amplify TCRbeta CDR3 regions from genomic DNA. The paper's processing steps were these. Within the assay, amplification of reference gene primers was used to estimate how many nucleated cells each sample contained. Sequence reads were collapsed and filtered to measure the absolute abundance of every unique TCRbeta CDR3 rearrangement. Productive Simpson clonality was computed per sample as the square root of Simpson's diversity index over productive rearrangements. TCRdb stores this immuneACCESS table with in-frame sequences only. Part of the clones is absent; in the studies checked, under half of the shortfall reflects unresolved V genes, and no reason is known for the rest. Clone size and the V and J calls come from that table; the DNA yielded D and trimming. The sample table shows about 140,000 clones, and over 80% are seen once. The leading ten clones occupy 9.5% to 11% of the sample.

A word on this clone: Its antigen target is currently unknown. Nothing much larger sits one base from this clone, and base qualities are not available.

The source material was peripheral blood. The sequence was collected from a woman older than 75 with acute or convalescent COVID-19. The chain is assembled from TRBV6-5 and TRBJ1-5, with an unclear D gene assignment. DNA sequence: TGTGCCAGCAGCACACTCACAGAAATCAATCAGCCCCAGCATTTT. Its protein product is CASSTLTEINQPQHF.